The entry below describes one T cell receptor (beta chain). Its antigen is still unknown. The data were obtained in a study of cytomegalovirus exposure and HLA in healthy donors. Whole-study findings and limits: Later analysis associated a missense DCLRE1C variant with TCR beta V- and J-gene trimming.

This CDR3 comprises 14 residues. CDR1 is MNHEY and CDR2 is SVGAGI in the germline V gene. V gave up 4 bases and J gave up 8 bases, with 17 bases separating them. The PCR had 60 Vbeta and 13 Jbeta primers. Here immunoSEQ multiplex PCR was the method, and the copy in TCRdb shows in-frame clones only, minus some. The table includes 160,000 or so clones, 70% to 85% detected once. The receptor's source is a male donor in good health and CMV-seronegative. The chain joins TRBV6-5 to TRBJ1-2; D may be TRBD1 (6 bases). Source material: PBMCs. For the CDR3, the DNA is TGTGCCAGCAGTTCGCAAGGGGGAAAGTACGGCTACACCTTC. This sequence encodes CASSSQGGKYGYTF.